The clone carrying this TCR beta chain showed up many times. The target antigen is unknown. Researchers prepared the TCRbeta library using unique molecular identifiers, the study reports. TCRdb reprocessed the PCR reads via MiXCR and lists one record per CDR3 protein. The sample has about 640,000 distinct CDR3 sequences, approximately 13% seen once; the top ten hold 2.2%. This record belongs to a study of T-cell reconstitution after alpha-beta-depleted transplantation in children. J lost 5 bases, V lost 0 bases, and 7 bases had no gene match. CDR1 is MNHEY, CDR2 SVGEGT, per germline. This CDR3 region has 16 residues. Study-wide findings and caveats: The study traced high day-60 TCRbeta diversity in some patients to surviving recipient T cells and thymic progenitors.

The rearrangement links TRBV6-2 or TRBV6-3 to TRBJ2-7; the match to TRBD1 covers 10 bases. The TCR originated in a male patient younger than 18 who had a stem cell transplant for acute myeloid leukemia, so the T cells may come from the graft donor. Sample: PBMCs, mostly from graft donor cells, taken 360 days after TCRalphabeta/CD19-depleted stem cell transplant. The CDR3 nucleotides are TGTGCCAGCAGTTACTCGGATGACAGGGGGCACCACGAGCAGTACTTC. Protein sequence: CASSYSDDRGHHEQYF.